The clone carrying this T cell receptor (beta chain) was found many times. This sample was included in a study of T cell repertoires in cytomegalovirus infection. Study context: The public TCR beta signatures pointed to both CMV infection and matching HLA type.

TCRdb processed the reads anew with MiXCR; each CDR3 protein has one entry. The sample consists of about 460,000 distinct CDR3 sequences, 11% of them appearing once. Germline V CDR1 and CDR2: LNHDA, SQIVND (reference sequence). The CDR3 runs 15 residues. With 5 bases clipped from V and 2 bases from J, the junction kept 9 bases outside the gene matches. Sequencing was carried out using PBMCs. This TCR was recovered from a human donor in good health (CMV status not recorded). Some clones in this sample may be carry-over from other donors' samples. The chain has TRBV19 and TRBJ2-7; 7 nucleotides align to TRBD1. CDR3 nucleotide sequence: TGTGCCAGTAGTCCACGACAGGGTCAAGCCTACGAGCAGTACTTC. Encoded protein: CASSPRQGQAYEQYF.